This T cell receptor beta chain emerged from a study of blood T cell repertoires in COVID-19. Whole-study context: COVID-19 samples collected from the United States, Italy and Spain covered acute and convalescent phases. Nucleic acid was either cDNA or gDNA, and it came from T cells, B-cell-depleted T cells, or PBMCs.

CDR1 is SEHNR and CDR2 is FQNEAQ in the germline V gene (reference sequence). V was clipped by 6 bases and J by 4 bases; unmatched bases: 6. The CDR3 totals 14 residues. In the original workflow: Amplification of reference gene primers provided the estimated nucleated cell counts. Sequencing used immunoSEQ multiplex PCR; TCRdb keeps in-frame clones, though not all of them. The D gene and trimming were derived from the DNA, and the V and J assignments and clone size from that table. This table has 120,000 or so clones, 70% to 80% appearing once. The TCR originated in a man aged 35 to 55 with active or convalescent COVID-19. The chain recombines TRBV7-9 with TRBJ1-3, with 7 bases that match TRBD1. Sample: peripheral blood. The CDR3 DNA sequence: TGTGCCAGCAGGCCTACGGACAGGGGAAACACCATATATTTT. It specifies CASRPTDRGNTIYF.